Included here is one TCR beta chain sequence, with context. These data come from a study of beta chain features in type 1 diabetes. Sequencing targeted expressed TCRB transcripts, as all isolated RNA had been reverse transcribed. Samples of naive, central memory and regulatory T cells yielded a mean of approximately 3.7 million reads. Clones were sequenced by immunoSEQ multiplex PCR, and TCRdb holds only the in-frame ones, with some missing. The sample lists over 700,000 clones; roughly 15% were seen once. Germline CDR1 reads MNHEY; CDR2 reads SMNVEV (reference sequence). The CDR3 is 14 amino acids. Trimming removed 1 base from V and 6 bases from J, with 12 bases in between.

V usage is TRBV27 and J usage is TRBJ1-1, with D perhaps TRBD1 (5 bases). Sequenced material: naive CD4+ T cells from blood. The clonotype was recovered from a woman between 18 and 30 years old in good health. Here the CDR3 DNA reads TGTGCCAGCAGTTTATATGAGGCAGGGCCTGAAGCTTTCTTT. Translating it yields CASSLYEAGPEAFF.